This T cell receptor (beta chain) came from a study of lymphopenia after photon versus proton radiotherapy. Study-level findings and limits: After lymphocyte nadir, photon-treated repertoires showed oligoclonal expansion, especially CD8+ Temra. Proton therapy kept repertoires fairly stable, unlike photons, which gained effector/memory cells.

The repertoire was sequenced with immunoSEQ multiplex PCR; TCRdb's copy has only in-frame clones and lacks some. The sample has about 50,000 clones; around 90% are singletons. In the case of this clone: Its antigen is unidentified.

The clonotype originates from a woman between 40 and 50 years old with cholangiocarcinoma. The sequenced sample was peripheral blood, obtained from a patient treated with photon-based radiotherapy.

In DNA, the CDR3 is TGCAGCGTTGAAGTTGGGTCTGGGGCCAACGTCCTGACTTTC. It encodes CSVEVGSGANVLTF. The chain recombines TRBV29-1 with TRBJ2-6; D not certain. Germline CDR1 reads SQVTM; CDR2 reads ANQGSEA. Trimming took 1 base from V and 1 from J, leaving 5 bases between them. This CDR3 has 14 amino acids.